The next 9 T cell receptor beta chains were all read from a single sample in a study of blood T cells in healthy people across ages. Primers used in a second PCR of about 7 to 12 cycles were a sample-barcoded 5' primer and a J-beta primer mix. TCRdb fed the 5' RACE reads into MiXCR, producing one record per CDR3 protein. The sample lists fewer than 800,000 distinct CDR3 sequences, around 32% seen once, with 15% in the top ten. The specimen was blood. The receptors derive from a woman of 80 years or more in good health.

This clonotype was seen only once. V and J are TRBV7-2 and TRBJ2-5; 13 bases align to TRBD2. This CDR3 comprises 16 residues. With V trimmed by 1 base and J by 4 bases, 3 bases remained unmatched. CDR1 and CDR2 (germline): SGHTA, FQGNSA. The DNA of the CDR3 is TGTGCCAGCAGCTTAGGTGGACTAGCGGGAGTAGAGACCCAGTACTTC. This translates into CASSLGGLAGVETQYF. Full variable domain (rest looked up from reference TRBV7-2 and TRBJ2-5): GAGVSQSPSNKVTEKGKDVELRCDPISGHTALYWYRQSLGQGLEFLIYFQGNSAPDKSGLPSDRFSAERTGGSVSTLTIQRTQQEDSAVYLCASSLGGLAGVETQYFGPGTRLLVL.

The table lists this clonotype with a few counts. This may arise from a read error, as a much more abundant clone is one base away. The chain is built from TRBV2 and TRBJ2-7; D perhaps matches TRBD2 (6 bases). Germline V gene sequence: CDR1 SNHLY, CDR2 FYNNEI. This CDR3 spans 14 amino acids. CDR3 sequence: CASSVGLSPYGQYF. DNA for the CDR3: TGTGCCAGCAGTGTCGGACTATCCCCCTACGGGCAGTACTTC.

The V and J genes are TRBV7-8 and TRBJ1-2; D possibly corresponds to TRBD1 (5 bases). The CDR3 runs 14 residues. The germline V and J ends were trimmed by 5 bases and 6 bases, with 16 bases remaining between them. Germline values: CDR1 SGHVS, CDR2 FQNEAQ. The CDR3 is CASSLYQGSNGYTF. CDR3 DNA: TGTGCCAGCAGCCTCTACCAGGGTAGCAATGGCTACACCTTC.

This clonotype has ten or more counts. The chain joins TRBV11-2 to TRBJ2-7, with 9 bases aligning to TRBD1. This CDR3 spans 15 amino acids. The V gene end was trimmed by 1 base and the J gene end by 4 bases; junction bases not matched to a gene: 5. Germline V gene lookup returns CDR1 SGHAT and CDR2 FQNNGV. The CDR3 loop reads CASSLAGQGRYEQYF. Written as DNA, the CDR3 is TGTGCCAGCAGCTTAGCGGGACAGGGACGTTACGAGCAGTACTTC.

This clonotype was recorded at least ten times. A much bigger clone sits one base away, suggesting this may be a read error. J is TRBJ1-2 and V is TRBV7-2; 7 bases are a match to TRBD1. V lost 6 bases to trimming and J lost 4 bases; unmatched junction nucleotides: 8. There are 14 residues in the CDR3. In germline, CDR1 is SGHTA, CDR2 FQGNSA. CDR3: CASSIRQGGYGYTF. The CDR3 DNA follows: TGTGCCAGCAGTATCAGACAGGGCGGCTATGGCTACACCTTC.

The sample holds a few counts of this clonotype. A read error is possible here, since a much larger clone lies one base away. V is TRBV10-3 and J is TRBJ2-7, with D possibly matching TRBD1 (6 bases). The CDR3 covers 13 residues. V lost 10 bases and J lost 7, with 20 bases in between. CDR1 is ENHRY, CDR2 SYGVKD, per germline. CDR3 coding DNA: TGTGCCACACGGACTGACAGGTCCCGGGAGCAGTACTTC. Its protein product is CATRTDRSREQYF.

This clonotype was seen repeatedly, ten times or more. The CDR3 DNA sequence: TGTGCCAGCAGTTTTGCTACTCAGCCCCAGCATTTT. Amino acids: CASSFATQPQHF. The chain is built from TRBV28 and TRBJ1-5; D is unclear. V lost 3 bases and J lost 6, with 6 bases in between. Germline assignment: CDR1 MDHEN and CDR2 SYDVKM. The CDR3 spans 12 residues. The full variable domain, rest sourced from reference TRBV28 and TRBJ1-5, is DVKVTQSSRYLVKRTGEKVFLECVQDMDHENMFWYRQDPGLGLRLIYFSYDVKMKEKGDIPEGYSVSREKKERFSLILESASTNQTSMYLCASSFATQPQHFGDGTRLSIL.

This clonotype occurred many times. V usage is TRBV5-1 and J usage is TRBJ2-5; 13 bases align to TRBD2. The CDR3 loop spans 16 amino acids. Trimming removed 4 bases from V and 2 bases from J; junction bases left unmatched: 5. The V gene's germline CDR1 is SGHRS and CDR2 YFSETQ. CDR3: CASSLRTSGGQETQYF. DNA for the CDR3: TGCGCCAGCAGCCTACGGACTAGCGGGGGACAAGAGACCCAGTACTTC. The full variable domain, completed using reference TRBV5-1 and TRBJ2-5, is KAGVTQTPRYLIKTRGQQVTLSCSPISGHRSVSWYQQTPGQGLQFLFEYFSETQRNKGNFPGRFSGRQFSNSRSEMNVSTLELGDSALYLCASSLRTSGGQETQYFGPGTRLLVL.

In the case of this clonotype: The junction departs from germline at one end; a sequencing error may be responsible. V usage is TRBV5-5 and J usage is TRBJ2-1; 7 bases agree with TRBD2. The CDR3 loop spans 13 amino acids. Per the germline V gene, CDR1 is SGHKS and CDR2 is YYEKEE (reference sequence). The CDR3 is CASSLEAGFEQFF. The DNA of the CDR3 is TGCGCCAGCAGCTTGGAAGCGGGGTTTGAGCAGTTCTTC.